What follows are 13 T cell receptor beta chains derived from one specimen sequenced in a study of beta chain features in type 1 diabetes. Of the isolated RNA, all was reverse transcribed, and so the sequenced material was expressed TCRB transcripts. Assay used: immunoSEQ multiplex PCR; TCRdb lists only in-frame clones, some missing. Of hundreds of thousands of clones in the sample, approximately 11% were seen once. Material: naive CD4+ T cells from blood. The receptors were sampled from a woman in her twenties or thirties in good health.

This clone was seen only a few times. The chain recombines TRBV19 with TRBJ2-4; TRBD1 is a possible D gene (6 bases). The CDR3 has 15 residues. V lost 3 bases and J lost 0, with 9 bases in between. Germline loops: CDR1 LNHDA, CDR2 SQIVND (reference sequence). Written as DNA, the CDR3 is TGTGCCAGTAGTATTGGGGGCGTAGCCAAAAACATTCAGTACTTC. Its protein product is CASSIGGVAKNIQYF.

This clone was detected a few times. This chain uses TRBV14 with TRBJ2-3; D possibly corresponds to TRBD2 (6 bases). Trimming removed 4 bases at V and 7 bases at J, with 18 bases between. Germline CDR1 SGHDN, CDR2 FVKESK. The CDR3 has 15 residues. CDR3 amino acids: CASSRAGTGSYTQYF. In DNA form, the CDR3 reads TGTGCCAGCAGCCGAGCCGGGACTGGATCGTATACGCAGTATTTT.

V usage is TRBV7-2 and J usage is TRBJ2-1; TRBD1 is a possible D gene (6 bases). With 6 bases removed from V and 11 bases from J, the gap between germline ends came to 17 bases. There are 13 residues in the CDR3. CDR1 is SGHTA, CDR2 FQGNSA, per germline. This CDR3 is CASRANREPKQFF. The CDR3 nucleotides are TGTGCCAGCAGGGCTAACAGGGAACCGAAGCAGTTCTTC. The full variable domain, in which reference TRBV7-2 and TRBJ2-1 provide the parts outside the CDR3, is GAGVSQSPSNKVTEKGKDVELRCDPISGHTALYWYRQSLGQGLEFLIYFQGNSAPDKSGLPSDRFSAERTGGSVSTLTIQRTQQEDSAVYLCASRANREPKQFFGPGTRLTVL.

The DNA for the CDR3 is TGTGCCAGCAGCTTGGCCGGGACTGGGCCTCGGAATGAGCAGTTCTTC. Encoded protein: CASSLAGTGPRNEQFF. The chain links TRBV7-2 to TRBJ2-1; possibly TRBD2 for D (6 bases). Germline V CDR1 and CDR2: SGHTA, FQGNSA. The CDR3 length is 16 residues. V was pared by 3 bases and J by 7 bases, with 19 bases between.

This clone was recorded at least ten times. The rearrangement uses TRBV5-1 and TRBJ2-3, with D maybe TRBD1 (5 bases). Between the trimmed V and J ends, which lost 0 bases and 0 bases, there was a span of 5 bases. The CDR3 runs to 14 residues. The germline V gene has CDR1 SGHRS and CDR2 YFSETQ. CDR3 in amino acids: CASSLDRSTDTQYF. In DNA, the CDR3 is TGCGCCAGCAGCTTGGACAGGAGCACAGATACGCAGTATTTT. The full variable domain, rest sourced from reference TRBV5-1 and TRBJ2-3, is KAGVTQTPRYLIKTRGQQVTLSCSPISGHRSVSWYQQTPGQGLQFLFEYFSETQRNKGNFPGRFSGRQFSNSRSEMNVSTLELGDSALYLCASSLDRSTDTQYFGPGTRLTVL.

This clone was seen only a few times. An end of the junction differs from the germline gene, which may be a read error. V is TRBV7-7 and J is TRBJ2-1, with 7 bases matching TRBD2. Looked up from germline, CDR1 is SSHAT and CDR2 is FNYEAQ (reference sequence). The CDR3 is 16 amino acids. Here the CDR3 DNA reads TGTGCTAGCACCCCGAAGGGACGGGGGGCCTACAATGAGCAGTTCTTC. The encoded protein is CASTPKGRGAYNEQFF.

This clone turned up a few times. V gene TRBV28 combines with J gene TRBJ2-7; D perhaps matches TRBD1 (6 bases). CDR3 length equals 13 residues. The V end was cut by 6 bases, the J end by 5 bases, with 14 bases between. CDR1 is MDHEN and CDR2 is SYDVKM in the germline V gene. CDR3 region: CASSLTQGHEQYF. CDR3 nucleotides: TGTGCCAGCAGCCTAACACAGGGCCACGAGCAGTACTTC.

V is TRBV5-4 and J is TRBJ2-5; the D gene is possibly TRBD2 (5 bases). Germline V gives CDR1 SGHNT, CDR2 YYREEE (reference sequence). The CDR3 length is 14 residues. Between the trimmed V and J ends, which lost 1 base and 1 base, there was a span of 8 bases. The CDR3 loop reads CASSLWRAQETQYF. The CDR3, as DNA: TGTGCCAGCAGCTTGTGGCGGGCCCAAGAGACCCAGTACTTC.

This chain joins TRBV28 and TRBJ1-4; D is perhaps TRBD1 (5 bases). Germline V CDR1 and CDR2: MDHEN, SYDVKM. This CDR3 region has 14 residues. Trimming removed 8 bases from V and 3 bases from J, with 13 bases in between. The CDR3 coding sequence is TGTGCCAGCGGAGGGGTTTTATCTAATGAAAAACTGTTTTTT. Translation gives CASGGVLSNEKLFF.

This clone was seen once. The chain carries TRBV7-2 and TRBJ2-1, with TRBD2 matching over 8 bases. Germline V lookup: CDR1 SGHTA, CDR2 FQGNSA. The CDR3 has 17 residues. The ends lost 2 bases at V and 0 bases at J; junction bases unmatched: 6. In DNA, the CDR3 is TGTGCCAGCAGCTTAATGTTAGCGGGAAGCTCCTACAATGAGCAGTTCTTC. Encoded protein: CASSLMLAGSSYNEQFF.

The chain recombines TRBV19 with TRBJ2-7; TRBD2 agrees at 9 bases. The V gene end was trimmed by 5 bases and the J gene end by 4 bases; junction bases not matched to a gene: 6. In germline, CDR1 is LNHDA, CDR2 SQIVND (reference sequence). The CDR3 is made up of 14 amino acids. DNA for the CDR3: TGTGCCAGTAGTTCTTCTAGCGGGACGTACGAGCAGTACTTC. It specifies CASSSSSGTYEQYF.

The V gene is TRBV30, the J gene TRBJ1-1; 12 nucleotides align to TRBD1. CDR3 length equals 15 residues. After removal of 2 bases from V and 11 bases from J, the junction contained 12 bases not matched to a gene. Germline V gene data show CDR1 as GTSNPN and CDR2 as SVGIG (reference sequence). The CDR3 is CAWSLTTGTGGLAFF. DNA for the CDR3: TGTGCCTGGAGTCTTACAACCGGGACAGGGGGCTTGGCTTTCTTT.

The chain joins TRBV5-1 to TRBJ2-7, with 11 bases aligning to TRBD2. CDR3 length: 17 amino acids. Germline CDR1 is SGHRS and CDR2 is YFSETQ. Trimming cost V 1 base and J 2 bases; bases outside gene matches: 8. The CDR3 protein is CASSLRLAGGTAYEQYF. In nucleotides, the CDR3 is TGCGCCAGCAGCTTGAGGCTAGCGGGAGGAACCGCCTACGAGCAGTACTTC. Full variable domain (remainder filled in from reference TRBV5-1 and TRBJ2-7): KAGVTQTPRYLIKTRGQQVTLSCSPISGHRSVSWYQQTPGQGLQFLFEYFSETQRNKGNFPGRFSGRQFSNSRSEMNVSTLELGDSALYLCASSLRLAGGTAYEQYFGPGTRLTVT.